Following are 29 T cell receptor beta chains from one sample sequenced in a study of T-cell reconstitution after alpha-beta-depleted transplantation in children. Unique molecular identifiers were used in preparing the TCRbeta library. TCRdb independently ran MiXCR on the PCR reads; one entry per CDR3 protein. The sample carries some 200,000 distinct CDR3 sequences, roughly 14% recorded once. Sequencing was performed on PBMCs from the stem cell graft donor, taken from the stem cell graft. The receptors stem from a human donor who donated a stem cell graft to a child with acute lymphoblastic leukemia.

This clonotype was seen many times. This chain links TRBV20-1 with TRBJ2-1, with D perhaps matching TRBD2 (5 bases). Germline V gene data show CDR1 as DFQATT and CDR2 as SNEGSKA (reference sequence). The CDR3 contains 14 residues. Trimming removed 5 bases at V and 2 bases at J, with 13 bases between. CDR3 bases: TGCAGTGCTTCCCCATCCGGGGCCTACAATGAGCAGTTCTTC. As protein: CSASPSGAYNEQFF.

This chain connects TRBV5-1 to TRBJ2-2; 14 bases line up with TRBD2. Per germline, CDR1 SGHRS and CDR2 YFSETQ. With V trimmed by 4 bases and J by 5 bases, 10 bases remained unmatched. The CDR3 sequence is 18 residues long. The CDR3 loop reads CASSRGLAGDIWTGELFF. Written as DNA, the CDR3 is TGCGCCAGCAGCAGGGGACTAGCGGGAGATATATGGACCGGGGAGCTGTTTTTT.

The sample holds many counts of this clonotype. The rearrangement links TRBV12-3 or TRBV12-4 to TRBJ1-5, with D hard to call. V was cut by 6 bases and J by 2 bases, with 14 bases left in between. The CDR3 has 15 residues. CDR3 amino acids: CASRQYGSGNQPQHF. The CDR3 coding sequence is TGTGCCAGCAGACAATACGGGTCCGGCAATCAGCCCCAGCATTTT.

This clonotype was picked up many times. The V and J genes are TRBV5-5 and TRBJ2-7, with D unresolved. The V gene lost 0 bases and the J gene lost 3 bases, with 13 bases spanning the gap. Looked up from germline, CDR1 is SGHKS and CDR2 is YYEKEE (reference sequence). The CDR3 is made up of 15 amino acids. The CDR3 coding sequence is TGTGCCAGCAGCTTGGGGCAACAGTCGTACTACGAGCAGTACTTC. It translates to CASSLGQQSYYEQYF.

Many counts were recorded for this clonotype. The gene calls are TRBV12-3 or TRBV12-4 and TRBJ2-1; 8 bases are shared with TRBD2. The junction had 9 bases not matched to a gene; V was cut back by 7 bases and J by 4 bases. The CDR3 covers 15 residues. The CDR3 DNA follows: TGTGCCAGCACAAAAGCGGGAGTCTCTTACAATGAGCAGTTCTTC. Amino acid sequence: CASTKAGVSYNEQFF.

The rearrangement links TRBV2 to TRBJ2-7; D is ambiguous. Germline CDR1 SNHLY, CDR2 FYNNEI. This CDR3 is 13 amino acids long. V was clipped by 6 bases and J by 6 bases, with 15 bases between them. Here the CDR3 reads CASRTLSVREQYF. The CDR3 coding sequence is TGTGCCAGCAGGACACTGTCGGTCCGCGAGCAGTACTTC. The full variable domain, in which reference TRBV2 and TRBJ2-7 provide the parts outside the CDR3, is EPEVTQTPSHQVTQMGQEVILRCVPISNHLYFYWYRQILGQKVEFLVSFYNNEISEKSEIFDDQFSVERPDGSNFTLKIRSTKLEDSAMYFCASRTLSVREQYFGPGTRLTVT.

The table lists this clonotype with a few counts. CDR3 amino acids: CASSQEGGGSYEQYF. DNA for the CDR3: TGCGCCAGCAGCCAAGAGGGGGGAGGGTCCTACGAGCAGTACTTC. The chain links TRBV4-1 to TRBJ2-7; 7 nucleotides align to TRBD2. CDR1 and CDR2 from the germline V gene are MGHRA and YSYEKL. The length of the CDR3 is 15 residues. The V segment lost 0 bases and the J segment 1 base; nucleotides outside the gene matches: 3.

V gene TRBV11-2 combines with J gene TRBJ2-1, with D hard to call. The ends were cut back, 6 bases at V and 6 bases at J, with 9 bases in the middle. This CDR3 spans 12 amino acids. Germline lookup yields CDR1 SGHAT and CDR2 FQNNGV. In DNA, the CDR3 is TGTGCCAGCAGACCACTCTCCAATGAGCAGTTCTTC. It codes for CASRPLSNEQFF.

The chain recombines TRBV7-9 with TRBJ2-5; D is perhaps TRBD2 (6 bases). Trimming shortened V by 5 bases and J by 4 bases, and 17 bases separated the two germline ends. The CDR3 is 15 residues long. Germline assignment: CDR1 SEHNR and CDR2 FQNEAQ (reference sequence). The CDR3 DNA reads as TGTGCCAGCAGCGATACGGGGGAAAGCGGAGAGACCCAGTACTTC. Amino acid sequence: CASSDTGESGETQYF. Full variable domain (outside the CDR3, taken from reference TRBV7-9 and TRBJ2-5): DTGVSQNPRHKITKRGQNVTFRCDPISEHNRLYWYRQTLGQGPEFLTYFQNEAQLEKSRLLSDRFSAERPKGSFSTLEIQRTEQGDSAMYLCASSDTGESGETQYFGPGTRLLVL.

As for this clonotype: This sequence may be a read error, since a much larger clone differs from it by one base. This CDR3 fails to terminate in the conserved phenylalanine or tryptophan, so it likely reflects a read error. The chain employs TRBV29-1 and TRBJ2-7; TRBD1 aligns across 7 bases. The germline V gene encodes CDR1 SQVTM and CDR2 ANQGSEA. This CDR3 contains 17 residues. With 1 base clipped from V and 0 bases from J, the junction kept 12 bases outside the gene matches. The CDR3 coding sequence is TGCAGCGTTGAAGCACCCCTTAACAGGGGCTACTCCTACGAGCAGTACTCC. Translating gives CSVEAPLNRGYSYEQYS.

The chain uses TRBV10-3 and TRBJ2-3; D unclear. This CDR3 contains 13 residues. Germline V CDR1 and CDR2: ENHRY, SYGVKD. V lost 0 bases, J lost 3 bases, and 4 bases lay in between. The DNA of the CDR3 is TGTGCCATCAGTGAGTCGTCGACAGATACGCAGTATTTT. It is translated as CAISESSTDTQYF.

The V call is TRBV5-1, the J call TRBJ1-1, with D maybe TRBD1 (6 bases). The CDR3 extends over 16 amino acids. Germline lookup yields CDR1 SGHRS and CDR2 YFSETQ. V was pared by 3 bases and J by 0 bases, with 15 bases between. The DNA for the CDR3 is TGCGCCAGCAGCTCGTTGGGGGCGCCGCTGAACACTGAAGCTTTCTTT. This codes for CASSSLGAPLNTEAFF.

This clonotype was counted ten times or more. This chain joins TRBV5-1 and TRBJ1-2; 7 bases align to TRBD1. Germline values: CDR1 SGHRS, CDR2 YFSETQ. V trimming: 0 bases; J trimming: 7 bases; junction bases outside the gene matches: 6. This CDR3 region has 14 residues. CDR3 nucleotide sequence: TGCGCCAGCAGCTTGGATGGCAGGGGGACTGGCTACACCTTC. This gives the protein CASSLDGRGTGYTF.

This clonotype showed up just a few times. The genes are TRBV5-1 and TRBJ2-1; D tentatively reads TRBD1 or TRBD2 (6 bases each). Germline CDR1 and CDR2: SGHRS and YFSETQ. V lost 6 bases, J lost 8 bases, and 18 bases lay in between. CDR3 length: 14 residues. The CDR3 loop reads CASIQGTSGDEQFF. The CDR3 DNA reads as TGCGCCAGCATCCAGGGGACTTCCGGCGATGAGCAGTTCTTC.

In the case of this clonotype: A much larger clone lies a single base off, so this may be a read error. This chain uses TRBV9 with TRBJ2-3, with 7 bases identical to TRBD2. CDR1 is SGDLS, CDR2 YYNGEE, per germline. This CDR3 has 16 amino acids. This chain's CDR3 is CASIVGWTRITDTQYF. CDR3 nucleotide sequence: TGTGCCAGCATCGTAGGGTGGACTAGGATCACAGATACGCAGTATTTT.

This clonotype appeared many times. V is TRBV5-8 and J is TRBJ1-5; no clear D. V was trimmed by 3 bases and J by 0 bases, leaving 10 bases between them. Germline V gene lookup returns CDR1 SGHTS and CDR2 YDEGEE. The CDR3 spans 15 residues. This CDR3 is CASSSYRYSNQPQHF. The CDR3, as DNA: TGTGCCAGCAGCTCTTATCGATATAGCAATCAGCCCCAGCATTTT.

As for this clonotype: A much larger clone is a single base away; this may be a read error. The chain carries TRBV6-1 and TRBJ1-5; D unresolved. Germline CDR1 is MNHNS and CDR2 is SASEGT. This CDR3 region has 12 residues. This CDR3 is CASSVEFQPQNF. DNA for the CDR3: TGTGCCAGCAGTGTAGAATTTCAGCCCCAGAATTTT.

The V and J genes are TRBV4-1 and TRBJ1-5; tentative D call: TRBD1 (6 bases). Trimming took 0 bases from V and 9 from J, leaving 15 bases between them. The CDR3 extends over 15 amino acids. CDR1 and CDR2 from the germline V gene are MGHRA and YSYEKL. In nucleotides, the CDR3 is TGCGCCAGCAGCCAAGACGCGACAGGCTCAAGGCCCCAGCATTTT. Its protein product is CASSQDATGSRPQHF.

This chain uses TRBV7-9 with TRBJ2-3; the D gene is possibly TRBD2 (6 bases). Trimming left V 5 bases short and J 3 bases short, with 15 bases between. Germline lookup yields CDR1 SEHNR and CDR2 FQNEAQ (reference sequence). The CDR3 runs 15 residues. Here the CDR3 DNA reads TGTGCCAGCAGCCTCGGGCTAGCGAATACAGATACGCAGTATTTT. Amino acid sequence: CASSLGLANTDTQYF.

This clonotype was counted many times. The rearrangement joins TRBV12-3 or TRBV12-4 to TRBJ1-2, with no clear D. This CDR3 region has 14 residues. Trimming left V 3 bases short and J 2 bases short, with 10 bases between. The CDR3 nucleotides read TGTGCCAGCAGTTTTACGTCAGACAACTATGGCTACACCTTC. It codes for CASSFTSDNYGYTF.

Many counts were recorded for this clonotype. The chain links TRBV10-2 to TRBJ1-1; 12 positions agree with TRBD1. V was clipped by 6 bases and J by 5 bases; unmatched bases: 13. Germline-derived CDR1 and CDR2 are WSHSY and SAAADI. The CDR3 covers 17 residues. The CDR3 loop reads CASRRGTGGAMSTEAFF. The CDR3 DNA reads TGCGCCAGCAGAAGAGGGACAGGGGGCGCGATGAGTACTGAAGCTTTCTTT.

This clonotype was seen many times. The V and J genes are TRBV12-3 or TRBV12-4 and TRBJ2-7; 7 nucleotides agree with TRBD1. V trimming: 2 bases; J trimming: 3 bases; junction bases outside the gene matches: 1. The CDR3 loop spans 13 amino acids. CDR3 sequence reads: CASSLNRGYEQYF. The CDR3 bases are TGTGCCAGCAGTTTAAACAGGGGCTACGAGCAGTACTTC.

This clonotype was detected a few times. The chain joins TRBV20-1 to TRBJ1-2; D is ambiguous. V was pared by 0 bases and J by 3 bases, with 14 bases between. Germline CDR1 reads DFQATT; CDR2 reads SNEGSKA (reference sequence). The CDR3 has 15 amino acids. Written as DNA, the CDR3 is TGCAGTGCTAGAGATGGCACGGAGGTCTACTATGGCTACACCTTC. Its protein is CSARDGTEVYYGYTF.

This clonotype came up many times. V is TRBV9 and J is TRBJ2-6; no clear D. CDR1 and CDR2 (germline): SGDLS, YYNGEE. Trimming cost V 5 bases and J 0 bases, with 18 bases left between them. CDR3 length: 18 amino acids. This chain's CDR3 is CASRTQPTPGSGANVLTF. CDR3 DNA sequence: TGTGCCAGCAGGACACAGCCAACCCCAGGCTCTGGGGCCAACGTCCTGACTTTC.

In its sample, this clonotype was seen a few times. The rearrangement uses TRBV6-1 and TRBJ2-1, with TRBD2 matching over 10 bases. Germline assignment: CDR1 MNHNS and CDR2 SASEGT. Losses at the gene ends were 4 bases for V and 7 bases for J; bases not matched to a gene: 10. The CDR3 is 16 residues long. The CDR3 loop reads CASSAPASGSRNEQFF. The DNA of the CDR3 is TGTGCCAGCAGTGCCCCGGCTAGCGGGAGTCGAAATGAGCAGTTCTTC.

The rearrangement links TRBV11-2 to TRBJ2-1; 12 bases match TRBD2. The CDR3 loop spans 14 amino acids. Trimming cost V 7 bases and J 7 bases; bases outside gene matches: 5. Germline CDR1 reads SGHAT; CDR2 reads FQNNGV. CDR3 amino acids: CASTRTSGKNEQFF. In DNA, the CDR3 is TGTGCCAGCACCCGGACTAGCGGGAAGAATGAGCAGTTCTTC.

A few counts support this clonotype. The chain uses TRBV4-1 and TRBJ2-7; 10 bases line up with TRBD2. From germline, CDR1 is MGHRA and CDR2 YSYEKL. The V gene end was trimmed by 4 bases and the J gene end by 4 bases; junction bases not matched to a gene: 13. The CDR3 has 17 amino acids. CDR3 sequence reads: CASSRQASSGRRYEQYF. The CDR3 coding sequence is TGCGCCAGCAGCCGGCAGGCATCTAGCGGGAGACGTTACGAGCAGTACTTC.

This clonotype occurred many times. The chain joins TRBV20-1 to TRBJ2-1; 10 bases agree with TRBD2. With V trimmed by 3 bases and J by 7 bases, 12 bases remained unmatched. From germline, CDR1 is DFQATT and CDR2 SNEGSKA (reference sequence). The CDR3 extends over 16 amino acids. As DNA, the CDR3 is TGCAGTGCTAGTCGGCTAGCGGGAGTCGGTGAGAATGAGCAGTTCTTC. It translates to CSASRLAGVGENEQFF.

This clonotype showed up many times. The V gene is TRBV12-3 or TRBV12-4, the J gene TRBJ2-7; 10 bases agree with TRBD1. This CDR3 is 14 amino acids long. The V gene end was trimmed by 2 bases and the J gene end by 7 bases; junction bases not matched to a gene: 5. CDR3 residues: CASSLRDRGWEQYF. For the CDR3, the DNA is TGTGCCAGCAGTTTAAGGGACAGGGGATGGGAGCAGTACTTC.